Below are 21 T cell receptor beta chains sequenced from a single sample in a study of T-cell memory formation after mild COVID-19. One entry per CDR3 protein results from TCRdb running MiXCR on the 5' RACE reads. There are roughly 560,000 distinct CDR3 sequences in the sample; roughly 20% occur only once, and 9.5% to 15% lies in the top ten. Sample: PBMCs or a T cell subset sorted from them (not recorded which). Receptor source: an adult woman who had mild COVID-19 (a few samples of this study predate the infection). Cell type and time point are not known.

Notes on this clonotype: The junction departs from the called germline gene at one end, perhaps through a read error. The chain carries TRBV20-1 and TRBJ2-7, with 14 bases aligning to TRBD2. The CDR3 has 15 residues. Germline V lookup: CDR1 DFQATT, CDR2 SNEGSKA (reference sequence). The CDR3 protein is CSPSSGTSGSHEQYF. The CDR3 nucleotides are TGCAGTCCTAGCTCCGGGACTAGCGGGAGTCACGAGCAGTACTTC.

The table lists this clonotype with a few counts. In nucleotides, the CDR3 is TGTGCCAGCAGCCTTGAACTAGCCCGGGAGCTGTTTTTT. Protein: CASSLELARELFF. This chain links TRBV5-4 with TRBJ2-2; a possible D gene is TRBD2 (6 bases). The CDR3 is 13 residues long. V gave up 4 bases and J gave up 9 bases, with 13 bases separating them. Germline CDR1 and CDR2: SGHNT and YYREEE (reference sequence).

The chain combines TRBV4-1 with TRBJ2-1; possibly TRBD2 for D (6 bases). Germline CDR1 reads MGHRA; CDR2 reads YSYEKL. CDR3 length: 14 residues. Trimming left V 3 bases short and J 3 bases short, with 9 bases between. The CDR3 DNA sequence: TGCGCCAGCAGCCAGCCGACTAGCTACAATGAGCAGTTCTTC. Its protein is CASSQPTSYNEQFF.

The chain joins TRBV7-6 to TRBJ2-7; D is possibly TRBD2 (6 bases). Per the germline V gene, CDR1 is SGHVS and CDR2 is FNYEAQ. Trimming stripped 5 bases from V and 5 bases from J, with 16 bases between. The CDR3 runs 14 residues. CDR3 nucleotide sequence: TGTGCCAGCAGCCGCGGGTCGTGGGGGGACGAGCAGTACTTC. Protein sequence: CASSRGSWGDEQYF.

This clonotype showed up just a few times. CDR3 region: CASSFAPEGYLYGYTF. The CDR3 region has the DNA TGTGCCAGCAGTTTTGCCCCCGAGGGATACCTCTATGGCTACACCTTC. The chain is built from TRBV12-3 or TRBV12-4 and TRBJ1-2; D not certain. CDR3 length: 16 residues. Trimming left V 3 bases short and J 4 bases short, with 18 bases between.

J is TRBJ2-3 and V is TRBV20-1; D unclear. V was cut by 0 bases and J by 1 base, with 8 bases left in between. CDR1 is DFQATT and CDR2 is SNEGSKA in the germline V gene (reference sequence). This CDR3 contains 14 residues. CDR3 loop: CSARETHRTDTQYF. The CDR3 nucleotides read TGCAGTGCTAGAGAGACACACCGCACAGATACGCAGTATTTT.

V usage is TRBV3-1 and J usage is TRBJ1-2, with D tentatively TRBD1 (6 bases). Looked up from germline, CDR1 is LGHDT and CDR2 is YNNKEL (reference sequence). The V end lost 3 bases, the J end lost 7 bases, and 12 bases lay between the germline ends. There are 13 residues in the CDR3. CDR3 in DNA: TGTGCCAGCAGCCAGGCAGGGGAATCTGGCTACACCTTC. This encodes CASSQAGESGYTF. Variable domain in full (rest from reference TRBV3-1 and TRBJ1-2): DTAVSQTPKYLVTQMGNDKSIKCEQNLGHDTMYWYKQDSKKFLKIMFSYNNKELIINETVPNRFSPKSPDKAHLNLHINSLELGDSAVYFCASSQAGESGYTFGSGTRLTVV.

The sample holds a few counts of this clonotype. The chain joins TRBV6-5 to TRBJ1-1, with D perhaps matching TRBD1 (5 bases). The CDR3 is made up of 15 amino acids. From germline, CDR1 is MNHEY and CDR2 SVGAGI. The ends were cut back, 6 bases at V and 0 bases at J, with 14 bases in the middle. DNA of the CDR3: TGTGCCAGCAGCTCAACGGGACGGATGAACACTGAAGCTTTCTTT. Amino acid sequence: CASSSTGRMNTEAFF.

This clonotype was counted only a few times. J is TRBJ1-5 and V is TRBV20-1; the match to TRBD1 covers 8 bases. Germline loops: CDR1 DFQATT, CDR2 SNEGSKA (reference sequence). This CDR3 is built from 15 residues. V lost 0 bases, J lost 2 bases, and 3 bases stayed unmatched. The CDR3 bases are TGCAGTGCTAGAGAGCACAGGGGGGGCAATCAGCCCCAGCATTTT. Its protein product is CSAREHRGGNQPQHF.

This chain joins TRBV20-1 and TRBJ1-5, with 9 positions matching TRBD1. V was pared by 5 bases and J by 4 bases, with 3 bases of the junction left unmatched. The CDR3 spans 13 residues. Germline CDR1 and CDR2: DFQATT and SNEGSKA (reference sequence). CDR3 loop: CSAGGQGNQPQHF. DNA for the CDR3: TGCAGTGCTGGGGGACAGGGAAATCAGCCCCAGCATTTT.

This sequence joins TRBV24-1 and TRBJ2-5; D gene unclear. V lost 4 bases and J lost 5, with 13 bases in between. Germline CDR1 is KGHDR and CDR2 is SFDVKD. This CDR3 comprises 14 residues. The CDR3 region is CATSDPRDKETQYF. DNA of the CDR3: TGTGCCACCAGTGACCCCAGAGATAAGGAGACCCAGTACTTC.

The chain links TRBV3-1 to TRBJ2-7; no clear D. The V end was cut by 4 bases, the J end by 5 bases, with 9 bases between. The CDR3 runs to 12 residues. Per germline, CDR1 LGHDT and CDR2 YNNKEL (reference sequence). CDR3 nucleotide sequence: TGTGCCAGCAGCCGGCTTTCTCACGAGCAGTACTTC. This translates into CASSRLSHEQYF.

The gene calls are TRBV24-1 and TRBJ2-2; TRBD1 might be the D (6 bases). V was pared by 0 bases and J by 6 bases, with 22 bases between. Germline V gene data show CDR1 as KGHDR and CDR2 as SFDVKD. The length of the CDR3 is 19 residues. CDR3 protein: CATSDLVPSDEPGAGELFF. Here the CDR3 DNA reads TGTGCCACCAGTGATTTGGTGCCCTCCGACGAGCCAGGGGCCGGGGAGCTGTTTTTT.

The J gene is TRBJ2-1, the V gene TRBV7-3; D is possibly TRBD2 (6 bases). The CDR3 has 17 residues. Trimming cost V 1 base and J 7 bases, with 20 bases left between them. Germline CDR1 and CDR2: SGHTA and FQGTGA. The CDR3 nucleotides read TGTGCCAGCAGCTTAATTGGGTCCGGGGGACGATGGAATGAGCAGTTCTTC. Its translation is CASSLIGSGGRWNEQFF.

The chain combines TRBV6-5 with TRBJ1-2, with 7 bases fitting TRBD1. Germline assignment: CDR1 MNHEY and CDR2 SVGAGI. The CDR3 has 14 amino acids. Losses at the gene ends were 6 bases for V and 7 bases for J; bases not matched to a gene: 11. CDR3 DNA: TGTGCCAGCAGAGGGTTCCGGGACAGTAGTGGCTACACCTTC. Encoded protein: CASRGFRDSSGYTF.

This clonotype has more than one count but fewer than ten. The chain joins TRBV6-6 to TRBJ1-1, with 9 bases fitting TRBD1. The CDR3 covers 15 residues. Germline trimming cut 7 bases from V and 4 bases from J; bases unmatched to any gene: 10. Germline CDR1 and CDR2: MNHNY and SVGAGI (reference sequence). The CDR3 region is CASIFVVTGGTEAFF. In nucleotides, the CDR3 is TGTGCCAGCATTTTCGTCGTGACAGGGGGCACTGAAGCTTTCTTT.

V gene TRBV7-2 combines with J gene TRBJ2-5; TRBD1 might be the D (5 bases). Deletions cut 6 bases from V and 1 base from J, with 15 bases between. The CDR3 is made up of 15 amino acids. CDR1 and CDR2 (germline): SGHTA, FQGNSA. CDR3 nucleotides: TGTGCCAGCAGTTCTAAGGGGATAGCCCAAGAGACCCAGTACTTC. Its protein is CASSSKGIAQETQYF.

This chain joins TRBV6-1 and TRBJ2-7; 10 nucleotides match TRBD1. CDR1 and CDR2 (germline): MNHNS, SASEGT. The length of the CDR3 is 14 residues. V shed 5 bases, J shed 6 bases, and the junction held 7 bases outside the gene matches. The CDR3 is CASSLQTGGGEQYF. The CDR3 DNA sequence: TGTGCCAGCAGTCTACAGACAGGGGGCGGCGAGCAGTACTTC.

This clonotype has a handful of counts. The chain combines TRBV30 with TRBJ2-1, with a tentative D call TRBD2 (5 bases). Germline values: CDR1 GTSNPN, CDR2 SVGIG (reference sequence). The V gene lost 0 bases and the J gene lost 9 bases, with 12 bases spanning the gap. The CDR3 consists of 13 residues. CDR3 sequence reads: CAWSVDLESEQFF. CDR3 sequence (DNA): TGTGCCTGGAGTGTGGACTTAGAGAGTGAGCAGTTCTTC.

The chain recombines TRBV12-3 or TRBV12-4 with TRBJ1-4, with TRBD1 matching 8 bases. The J segment lost 5 bases and the V segment lost 6 bases, leaving 5 bases of the junction unmatched. This CDR3 spans 14 amino acids. The CDR3 sequence: CASRKGTGNEKLFF. The CDR3 region has the DNA TGTGCCAGCAGAAAAGGGACAGGAAATGAAAAACTGTTTTTT.

The V gene is TRBV5-4, the J gene TRBJ2-2, with D perhaps being TRBD1 or TRBD2 (6 bases each). CDR1 and CDR2 (germline): SGHNT, YYREEE (reference sequence). The CDR3 covers 15 residues. Trimming removed 5 bases at V and 2 bases at J, with 13 bases between. The CDR3 is CASRKGGTNTGELFF. The CDR3 DNA sequence: TGTGCCAGCAGAAAAGGGGGGACTAACACCGGGGAGCTGTTTTTT.